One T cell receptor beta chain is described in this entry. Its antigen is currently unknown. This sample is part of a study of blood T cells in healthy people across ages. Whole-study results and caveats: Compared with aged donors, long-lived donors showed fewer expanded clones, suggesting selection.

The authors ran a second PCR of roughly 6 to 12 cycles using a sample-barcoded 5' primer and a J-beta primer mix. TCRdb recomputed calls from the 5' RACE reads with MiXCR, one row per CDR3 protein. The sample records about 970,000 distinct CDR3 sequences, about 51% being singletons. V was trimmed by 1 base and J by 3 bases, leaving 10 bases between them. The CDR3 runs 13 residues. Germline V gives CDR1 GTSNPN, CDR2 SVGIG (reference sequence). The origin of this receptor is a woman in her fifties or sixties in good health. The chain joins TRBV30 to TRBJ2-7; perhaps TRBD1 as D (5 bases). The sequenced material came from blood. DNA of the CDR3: TGTGCCTGGAGTGGGGGCAGCTACTACGAGCAGTACTTC. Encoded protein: CAWSGGSYYEQYF. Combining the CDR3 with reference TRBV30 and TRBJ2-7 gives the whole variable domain SQTIHQWPATLVQPVGSPLSLECTVEGTSNPNLYWYRQAAGRGLQLLFYSVGIGQISSEVPQNLSASRPQDRQFILSSKKLLLSDSGFYLCAWSGGSYYEQYFGPGTRLTVT.